The clone carrying this T cell receptor (beta chain) was observed a handful of times. Its antigen remains unknown. The naive CD8 subset, CD45RO-negative cells positively selected for CCR7, excluded terminally differentiated effector memory CD45RA+ cells. Healthy and HIV-negative, the adult donors had no recent acute infections or vaccinations. The sample comes from a study of shared clonotypes between healthy human individuals. Study-level background: The study drew on two women and a few men aged 18 to 49 as donors. Study-wide results and limits: Among non-shared clonotypes, generation probabilities were lower than among those shared by all four donors. Shared across a few donors were around 4.7% of the naive CD4 clonotypes.

Data came from immunoSEQ multiplex PCR; TCRdb stores just in-frame clones and leaves some out. The sample lists some 2.1 million clones, 93% occurring once. The germline gives CDR1 SEHNR, CDR2 FQNEAQ (reference sequence). This CDR3 comprises 14 residues. Trimming took off 1 base at V and 5 bases at J, with 11 bases between the two ends. The sequenced sample was naive CD8+ T cells from PBMCs. The chain is built from TRBV7-9 and TRBJ1-1, with no clear D. The sequence was obtained from a man aged 18 to 30 in good health. Some clones in this sample may be carry-over from other donors' samples. CDR3 DNA: TGTGCCAGCAGCTTAGACCCCTTAGAGACTGAAGCTTTCTTT. Translated, it gives CASSLDPLETEAFF.